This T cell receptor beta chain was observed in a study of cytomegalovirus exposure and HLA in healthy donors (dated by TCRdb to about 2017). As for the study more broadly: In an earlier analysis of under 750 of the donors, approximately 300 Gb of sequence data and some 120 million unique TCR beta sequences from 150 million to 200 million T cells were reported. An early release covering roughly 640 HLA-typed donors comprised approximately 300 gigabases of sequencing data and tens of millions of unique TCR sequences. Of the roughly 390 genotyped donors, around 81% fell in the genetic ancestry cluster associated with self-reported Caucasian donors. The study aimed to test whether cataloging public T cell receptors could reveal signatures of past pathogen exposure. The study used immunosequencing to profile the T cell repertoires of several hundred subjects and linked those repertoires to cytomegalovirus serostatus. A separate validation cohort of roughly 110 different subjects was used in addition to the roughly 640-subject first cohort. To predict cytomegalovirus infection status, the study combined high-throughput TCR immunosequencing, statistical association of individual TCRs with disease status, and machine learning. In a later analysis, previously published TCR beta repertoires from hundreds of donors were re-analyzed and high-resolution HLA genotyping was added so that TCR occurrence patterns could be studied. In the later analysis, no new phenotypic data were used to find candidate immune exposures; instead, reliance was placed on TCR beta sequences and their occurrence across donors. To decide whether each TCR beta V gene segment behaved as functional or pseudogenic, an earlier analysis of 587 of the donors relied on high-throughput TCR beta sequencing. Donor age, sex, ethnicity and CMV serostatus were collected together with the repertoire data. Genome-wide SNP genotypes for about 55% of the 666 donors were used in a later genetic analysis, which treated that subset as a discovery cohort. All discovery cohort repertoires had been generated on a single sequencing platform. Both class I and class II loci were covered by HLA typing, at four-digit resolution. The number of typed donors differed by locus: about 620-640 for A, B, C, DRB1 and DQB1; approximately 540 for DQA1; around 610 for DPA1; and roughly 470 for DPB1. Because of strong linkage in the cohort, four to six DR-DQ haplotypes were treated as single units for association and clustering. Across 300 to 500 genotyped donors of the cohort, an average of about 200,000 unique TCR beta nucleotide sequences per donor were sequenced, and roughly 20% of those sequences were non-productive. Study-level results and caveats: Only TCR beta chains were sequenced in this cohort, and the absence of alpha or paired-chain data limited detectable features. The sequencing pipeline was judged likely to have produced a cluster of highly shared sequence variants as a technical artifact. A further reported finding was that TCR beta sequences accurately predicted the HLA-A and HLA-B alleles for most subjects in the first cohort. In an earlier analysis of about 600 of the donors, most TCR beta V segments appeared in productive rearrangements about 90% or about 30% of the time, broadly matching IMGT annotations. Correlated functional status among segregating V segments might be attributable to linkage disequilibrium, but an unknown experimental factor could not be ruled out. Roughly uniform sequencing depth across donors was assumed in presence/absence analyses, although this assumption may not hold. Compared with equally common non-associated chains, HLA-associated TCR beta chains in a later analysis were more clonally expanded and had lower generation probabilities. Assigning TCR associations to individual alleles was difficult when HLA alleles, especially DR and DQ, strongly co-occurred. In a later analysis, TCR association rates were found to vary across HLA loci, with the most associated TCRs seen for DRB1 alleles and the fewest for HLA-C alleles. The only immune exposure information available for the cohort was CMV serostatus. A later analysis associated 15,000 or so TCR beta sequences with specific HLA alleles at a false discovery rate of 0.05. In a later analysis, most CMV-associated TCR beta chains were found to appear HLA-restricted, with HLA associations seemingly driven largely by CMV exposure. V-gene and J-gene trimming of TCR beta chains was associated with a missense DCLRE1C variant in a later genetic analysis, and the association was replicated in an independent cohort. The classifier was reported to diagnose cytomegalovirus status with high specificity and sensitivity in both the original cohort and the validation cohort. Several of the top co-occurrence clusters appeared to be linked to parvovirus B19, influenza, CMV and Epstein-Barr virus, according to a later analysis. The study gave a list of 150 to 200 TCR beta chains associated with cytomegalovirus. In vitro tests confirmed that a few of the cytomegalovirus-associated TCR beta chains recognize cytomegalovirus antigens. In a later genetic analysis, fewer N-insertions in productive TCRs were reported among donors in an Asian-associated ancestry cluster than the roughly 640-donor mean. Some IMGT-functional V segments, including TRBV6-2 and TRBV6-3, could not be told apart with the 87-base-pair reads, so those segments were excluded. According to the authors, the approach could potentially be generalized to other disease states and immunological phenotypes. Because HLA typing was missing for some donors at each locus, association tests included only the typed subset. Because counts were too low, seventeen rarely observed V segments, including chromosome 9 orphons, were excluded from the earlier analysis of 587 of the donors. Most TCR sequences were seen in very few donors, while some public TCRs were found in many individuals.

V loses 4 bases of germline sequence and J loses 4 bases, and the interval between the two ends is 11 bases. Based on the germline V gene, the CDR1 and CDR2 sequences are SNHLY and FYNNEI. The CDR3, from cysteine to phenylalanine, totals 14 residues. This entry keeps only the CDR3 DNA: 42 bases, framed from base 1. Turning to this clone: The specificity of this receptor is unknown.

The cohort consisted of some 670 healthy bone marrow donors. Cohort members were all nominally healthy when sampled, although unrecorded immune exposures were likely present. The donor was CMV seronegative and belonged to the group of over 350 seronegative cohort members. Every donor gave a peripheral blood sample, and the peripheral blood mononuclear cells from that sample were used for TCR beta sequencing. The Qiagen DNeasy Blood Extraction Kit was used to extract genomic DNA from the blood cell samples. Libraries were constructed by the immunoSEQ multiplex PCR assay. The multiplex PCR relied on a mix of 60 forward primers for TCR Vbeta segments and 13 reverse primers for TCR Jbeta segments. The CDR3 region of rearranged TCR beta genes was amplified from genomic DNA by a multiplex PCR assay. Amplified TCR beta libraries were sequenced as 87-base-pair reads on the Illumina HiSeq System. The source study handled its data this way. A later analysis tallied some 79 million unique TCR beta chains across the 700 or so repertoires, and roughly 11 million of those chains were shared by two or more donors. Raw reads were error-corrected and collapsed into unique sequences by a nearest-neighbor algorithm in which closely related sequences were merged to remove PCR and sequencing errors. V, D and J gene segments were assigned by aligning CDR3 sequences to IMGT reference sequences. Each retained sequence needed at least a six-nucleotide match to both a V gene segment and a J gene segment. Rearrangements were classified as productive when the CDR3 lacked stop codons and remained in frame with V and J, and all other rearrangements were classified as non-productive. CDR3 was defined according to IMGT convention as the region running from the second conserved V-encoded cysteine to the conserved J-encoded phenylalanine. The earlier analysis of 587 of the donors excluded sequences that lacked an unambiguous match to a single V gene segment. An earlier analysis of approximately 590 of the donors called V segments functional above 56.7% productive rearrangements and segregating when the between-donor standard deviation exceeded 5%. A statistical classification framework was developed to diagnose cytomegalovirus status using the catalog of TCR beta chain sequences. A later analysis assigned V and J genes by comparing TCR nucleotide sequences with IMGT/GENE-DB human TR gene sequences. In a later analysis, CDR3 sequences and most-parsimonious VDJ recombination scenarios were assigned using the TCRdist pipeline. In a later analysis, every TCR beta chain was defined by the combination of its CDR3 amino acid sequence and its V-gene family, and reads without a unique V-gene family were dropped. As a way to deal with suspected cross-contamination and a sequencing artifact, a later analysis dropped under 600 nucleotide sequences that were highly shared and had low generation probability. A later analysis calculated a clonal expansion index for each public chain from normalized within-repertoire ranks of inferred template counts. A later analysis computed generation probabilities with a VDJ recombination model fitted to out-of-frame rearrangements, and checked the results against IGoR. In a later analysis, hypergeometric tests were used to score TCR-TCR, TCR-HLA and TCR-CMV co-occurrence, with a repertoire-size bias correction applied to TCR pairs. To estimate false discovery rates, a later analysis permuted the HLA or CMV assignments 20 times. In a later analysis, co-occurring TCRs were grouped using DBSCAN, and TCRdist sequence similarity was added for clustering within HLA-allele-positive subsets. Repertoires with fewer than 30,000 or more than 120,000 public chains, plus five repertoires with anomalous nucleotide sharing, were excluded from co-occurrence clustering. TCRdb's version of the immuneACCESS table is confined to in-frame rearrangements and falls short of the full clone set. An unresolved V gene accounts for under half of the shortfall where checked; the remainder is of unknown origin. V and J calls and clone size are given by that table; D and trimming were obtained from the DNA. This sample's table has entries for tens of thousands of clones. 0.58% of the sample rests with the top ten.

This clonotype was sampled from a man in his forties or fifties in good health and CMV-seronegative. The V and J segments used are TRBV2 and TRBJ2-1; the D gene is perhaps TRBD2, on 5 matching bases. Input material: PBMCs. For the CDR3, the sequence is CASSGLTRYNEQFF. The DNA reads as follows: TGTGCCAGCAGTGGTTTAACTAGATACAATGAGCAGTTCTTC.